Listed here are 20 T cell receptor beta chains from one sample, sequenced in a study of T-cell memory formation after mild COVID-19. TCRdb analysed the 5' RACE reads with MiXCR anew, one entry per CDR3 protein. The sample has approximately 260,000 distinct CDR3 sequences; approximately 16% are singletons. Material: PBMCs or a T cell subset sorted from them (not recorded which). These receptors originate from a man younger than 35 who had mild COVID-19 (a few samples of this study predate the infection). Cell type and time point are not known.

This clonotype has only a few counts. The chain joins TRBV15 to TRBJ2-3; D gene ambiguous. Trimming took off 0 bases at V and 4 bases at J, with 11 bases between the two ends. Germline-derived CDR1 and CDR2 are LNHNV and YYDKDF (reference sequence). The length of the CDR3 is 15 residues. DNA for the CDR3: TGTGCCACCAGCAGAGAATCTACAAGGGCAGATACGCAGTATTTT. This sequence encodes CATSRESTRADTQYF.

V gene TRBV4-2 combines with J gene TRBJ2-7; 12 bases agree with TRBD1. CDR1 and CDR2 from the germline V gene are LGHNA and YNFKEQ. This CDR3 comprises 17 residues. The V segment lost 2 bases and the J segment 7 bases; nucleotides outside the gene matches: 12. The CDR3 is CASSQLIRDRGRREQYF. Here the CDR3 DNA reads TGTGCCAGCAGCCAACTAATCCGGGACAGGGGGCGGAGGGAGCAGTACTTC.

In its sample, this clonotype was seen a few times. The V gene is TRBV12-3 or TRBV12-4, the J gene TRBJ1-2, with D possibly being TRBD1 (6 bases). Between the trimmed V and J ends, which lost 1 base and 4 bases, there was a span of 13 bases. The CDR3 is 15 residues long. The CDR3 loop is CASSLEGGWSYGYTF. The DNA of the CDR3 is TGTGCCAGCAGTTTAGAGGGGGGATGGAGCTATGGCTACACCTTC.

The chain combines TRBV4-2 with TRBJ1-3, with 10 nucleotides matching TRBD1. Germline values: CDR1 LGHNA, CDR2 YNFKEQ. The V and J ends lost 8 bases and 2 bases, in that order; junction bases with no gene match: 9. This CDR3 is built from 16 residues. Here the CDR3 reads CASSRGQGSTGNTIYF. The CDR3 nucleotides read TGTGCCAGCTCCCGGGGACAGGGGTCGACTGGAAACACCATATATTTT.

The genes are TRBV24-1 and TRBJ2-1, with 8 bases aligning to TRBD2. V trimming: 5 bases; J trimming: 8 bases; junction bases outside the gene matches: 4. The CDR3 spans 13 residues. CDR1 is KGHDR, CDR2 SFDVKD, per germline. The CDR3 is CATSGLAGDEQFF. The CDR3 DNA reads as TGTGCCACCAGTGGCCTAGCGGGCGATGAGCAGTTCTTC.

This clonotype was seen ten or more times. The genes are TRBV4-1 and TRBJ1-2; the D gene is possibly TRBD1 (6 bases). CDR3 length: 16 residues. V was pared by 1 base and J by 4 bases, with 16 bases between. The germline gives CDR1 MGHRA, CDR2 YSYEKL. CDR3 nucleotide sequence: TGCGCCAGCAGCCAAGGACAGGCTCGAGGGCTCTATGGCTACACCTTC. Translation: CASSQGQARGLYGYTF.

The chain joins TRBV4-1 to TRBJ2-1; D is ambiguous. The CDR3 has 14 residues. Between the trimmed V and J ends, which lost 0 bases and 8 bases, there was a span of 11 bases. In germline, CDR1 is MGHRA, CDR2 YSYEKL. The CDR3 loop reads CASSQDRVVDEQFF. The CDR3 nucleotides are TGCGCCAGCAGCCAAGATCGGGTTGTCGATGAGCAGTTCTTC.

This clonotype came up a few times. The rearrangement links TRBV5-5 to TRBJ1-5, with D perhaps matching TRBD1 (6 bases). With 4 bases removed from V and 6 bases from J, the gap between germline ends came to 14 bases. The germline V gene encodes CDR1 SGHKS and CDR2 YYEKEE (reference sequence). The CDR3 totals 14 residues. CDR3 sequence reads: CASSPYRVGQPQHF. CDR3 coding DNA: TGTGCCAGCAGCCCATACAGGGTAGGTCAGCCCCAGCATTTT.

This chain uses TRBV9 with TRBJ2-7; 8 nucleotides match TRBD1. Unmatched junction bases numbered 8, after V lost 3 bases and J lost 6 bases. CDR1 and CDR2 from the germline V gene are SGDLS and YYNGEE. The CDR3 covers 14 residues. Written as DNA, the CDR3 is TGTGCCAGCAGCGAGGGCAGGGGGCTCGGCGAGCAGTACTTC. Its protein product is CASSEGRGLGEQYF.

The genes are TRBV20-1 and TRBJ1-6, with D possibly TRBD1 on 6 matching bases. The CDR3 totals 13 residues. V shed 0 bases and J shed 10 bases, with 10 bases lying between them. The germline CDR1 and CDR2 sequences are DFQATT and SNEGSKA (reference sequence). The CDR3 sequence is CSAREDRYSPLHF. The CDR3 DNA reads as TGCAGTGCTAGAGAAGACAGGTACTCACCCCTCCACTTT.

The rearrangement joins TRBV7-2 to TRBJ2-3; D not resolved. CDR1 and CDR2 from the germline V gene are SGHTA and FQGNSA. The ends were cut back, 0 bases at V and 6 bases at J, with 7 bases in the middle. This CDR3 is 13 amino acids long. CDR3 sequence: CASSLAVLDTQYF. The CDR3 DNA sequence: TGTGCCAGCAGCTTAGCCGTCCTGGATACGCAGTATTTT.

In this sample, this clonotype turned up a few times. Here the CDR3 reads CASGRTTGANQPQHF. The DNA for the CDR3 is TGTGCCAGCGGCCGAACGACAGGGGCAAATCAGCCCCAGCATTTT. The chain couples TRBV2 to TRBJ1-5, with 8 positions matching TRBD1. The CDR3 is 15 residues long. Germline CDR1 and CDR2: SNHLY and FYNNEI. Trimming at V came to 8 bases and at J to 4 bases, leaving 10 bases not matched to a gene.

This chain uses TRBV5-1 with TRBJ1-2; D uncertain. Germline V gene data show CDR1 as SGHRS and CDR2 as YFSETQ. V lost 4 bases to trimming and J lost 4 bases, with 17 bases between them. The CDR3 is 15 residues long. The DNA for the CDR3 is TGCGCCAGCAGCCCCTCGGCAACAGCAGGCTATGGCTACACCTTC. Translation: CASSPSATAGYGYTF.

This clonotype was detected ten times or more. This chain links TRBV5-1 with TRBJ2-5, with TRBD2 matching over 8 bases. Germline trimming cut 6 bases from V and 5 bases from J; bases unmatched to any gene: 6. In germline, CDR1 is SGHRS, CDR2 YFSETQ. This CDR3 has 13 amino acids. CDR3 coding DNA: TGCGCCAGCATTCCTAGCGGGTCGGAGACCCAGTACTTC. Translated: CASIPSGSETQYF.

This chain joins TRBV15 and TRBJ1-1; D uncertain. This CDR3 is 14 amino acids long. Per the germline V gene, CDR1 is LNHNV and CDR2 is YYDKDF (reference sequence). V lost 0 bases and J 5 bases, leaving 10 bases between the germline ends. CDR3 in DNA: TGTGCCACCAGCAGAGATGGAGAGGGAACTGAAGCTTTCTTT. Translation: CATSRDGEGTEAFF. The entire variable domain, with the rest obtained from reference TRBV15 and TRBJ1-1, is as follows: DAMVIQNPRYQVTQFGKPVTLSCSQTLNHNVMYWYQQKSSQAPKLLFHYYDKDFNNEADTPDNFQSRRPNTSFCFLDIRSPGLGDTAMYLCATSRDGEGTEAFFGQGTRLTVV.

The rearrangement uses TRBV20-1 and TRBJ1-3; D perhaps matches TRBD1 (5 bases). The germline CDR1 and CDR2 sequences are DFQATT and SNEGSKA (reference sequence). The CDR3 runs to 15 residues. Trimming removed 5 bases from V and 4 bases from J, with 18 bases in between. This CDR3 reads CSAGDSRGSGNTIYF. The CDR3 bases are TGCAGTGCTGGGGACTCAAGGGGATCGGGAAACACCATATATTTT.

The chain links TRBV7-2 to TRBJ1-5; no firm D call. The CDR3 has 15 amino acids. Deletions cut 5 bases from V and 3 bases from J, with 14 bases between. CDR1 and CDR2 (germline): SGHTA, FQGNSA. DNA for the CDR3: TGTGCCAGCAGCCTCCAAGGGAGGTTCAATCAGCCCCAGCATTTT. It encodes CASSLQGRFNQPQHF.

The V call is TRBV7-2, the J call TRBJ1-2, with D possibly TRBD1 on 5 matching bases. Germline values: CDR1 SGHTA, CDR2 FQGNSA. V lost 5 bases and J 3 bases, leaving 13 bases between the germline ends. The CDR3 spans 14 residues. This chain's CDR3 is CASSQRQSYYGYTF. The CDR3 nucleotides read TGTGCCAGCAGCCAACGACAGAGCTACTATGGCTACACCTTC.

The rearrangement links TRBV13 to TRBJ1-1; 9 nucleotides line up with TRBD1. Germline V gene data show CDR1 as PRHDT and CDR2 as FYEKMQ (reference sequence). The V segment lost 3 bases and the J segment 3 bases; nucleotides outside the gene matches: 5. The CDR3 covers 15 residues. This chain's CDR3 is CASSFTGGGDTEAFF. The DNA of the CDR3 is TGTGCCAGCAGCTTCACAGGGGGCGGAGACACTGAAGCTTTCTTT.

There are a few counts of this clonotype. The V and J genes are TRBV5-1 and TRBJ2-7; 10 bases fit TRBD1. The CDR3 runs 13 residues. After removal of 5 bases from V and 5 bases from J, the junction contained 4 bases not matched to a gene. Germline loops: CDR1 SGHRS, CDR2 YFSETQ. The CDR3 region is CASRPGTGDEQYF. CDR3 nucleotide sequence: TGCGCCAGCAGGCCCGGGACAGGGGACGAGCAGTACTTC. Based on the CDR3 plus reference TRBV5-1 and TRBJ2-7, the full variable domain is KAGVTQTPRYLIKTRGQQVTLSCSPISGHRSVSWYQQTPGQGLQFLFEYFSETQRNKGNFPGRFSGRQFSNSRSEMNVSTLELGDSALYLCASRPGTGDEQYFGPGTRLTVT.